This T cell receptor (beta chain) comes out of a study of vaccination and CD4 T cells after COVID-19 (dated by TCRdb to between 2020 and 2023). In the study overall: SARS-CoV-2 positivity had been established in the convalescent patients by nasal swab PCR, and mild disease was recorded in several of these patients and severe disease in one. The convalescent cohort comprised six males and four females, including two Hispanic individuals, seven Caucasians, two Asians and one multiracial person. Participants got two doses of the Pfizer-BioNTech BNT162b2 vaccine (n=8) or two doses of the Moderna mRNA-1273 vaccine (n=2). Post-COVID blood samples from convalescent patients were collected a median of about 100 days after diagnosis, with a range of roughly 35 to 180 days. Post-vaccine blood samples were taken a median of 72 days after the second vaccine dose, with a range of roughly 13 to 250 days. For stimulating the cultures, overlapping spike peptide pools were used, derived from SARS-CoV-2 as well as from the common cold coronaviruses HCoV-NL63, HCoV-OC43 and HCoV-229E. Control cultures used a CEFX viral epitope pool as positive control, an HIV-1 Nef peptide pool as negative control, or no peptide. In ten to eleven COVID-19 convalescent patients and a handful of infection-naive healthy vaccine recipients, the spike-specific CD4+ TCR repertoire before mRNA vaccination was compared with the repertoire after mRNA vaccination. General study outcomes and caveats: In convalescent patients, a median 86.3% of post-vaccine SARS-CoV-2-reactive clones were detected only after vaccination, and vaccine-specific priming was suggested by this finding. The median number of SARS-CoV-2-reactive clonotypes rose from around 22 after infection to 35 to 45 after vaccination, but the change was not significant. Nearly all vaccine-specific clones in convalescent patients (304 of 307) were mono-reactive for SARS-CoV-2 spike rather than cross-reactive with common cold coronaviruses. The number of convalescent patients in the study was relatively small, and the study did not examine early timepoints following natural infection.

The sample's treatment or condition label, in plain terms: roughly 11-day PBMC culture with coronavirus spike peptide pools or control peptides (ViraFEST assay). The ViraFEST assay was used in the study, in which antigen-specific T cells were expanded with peptide pools and expanded clonotypes were subsequently identified by TCR sequencing. Positive SARS-CoV-2 PCR tests in the convalescent patients dated from March to December 2020, before Alpha, Beta and Delta variants emerged in the United States. Each well held more than 1.5 million PBMCs cultured in IMDM containing around 5% human AB serum and approximately 9.1 IU/ml IL-2, with around 9.2 ug/ml peptide pools added. Half of the culture medium was replaced with fresh IL-2-containing medium on days 3 and 7. Once the cells had been in culture for around 10 days, the EasySep CD4+ T cell isolation kit was used to isolate CD4+ T cells by negative selection. Ficoll-Paque Plus gradient centrifugation was used to isolate PBMCs from whole blood, and the isolated PBMCs were then either used fresh or cryopreserved at -140C. Culture conditions were generally each tested in triplicate wells.

Per the germline V gene (reference sequence), LNHDA is the CDR1 and SQIVND is the CDR2. V loses 6 bases, J loses 5 bases, and the germline ends lie 16 bases apart. Its CDR3 holds 14 amino acids, cysteine through phenylalanine. Only the CDR3 part of the read is kept: 42 bases, read in frame from the first base. This clonotype was seen only a few times. There is no known antigen for this receptor. One base away there is no much larger clone; base qualities are not given. Preparation of the library involved PCR. DNA from cultured CD4+ T cells was subjected to TCR sequencing with the Oncomine TCR Beta short-read assay at the Johns Hopkins FTIC core. Genomic DNA was extracted from the cultured CD4+ T cells with the QIAamp micro DNA kit. Oncomine TCR Beta libraries from cultured CD4+ T cells were pooled using unique dual indexes and sequenced on an Illumina iSeq 100. As for the original processing: Non-productive sequences were removed, and CDR3s not starting with C, not ending with F or W, or shorter than 7 amino acids were discarded. Antigen-specific clonotypes were identified with the MANAFEST web application by comparing peptide-stimulated wells with reference and other culture wells. An FDR below 0.05, an odds ratio above 5, and a productive frequency above 0.1% in at least two of three replicate wells were required for clones to be considered positive. Cross-reactive clonotypes were defined as significantly expanded in both SARS-CoV-2 spike wells and at least one common cold coronavirus spike condition. Using R version 3.6.1, CDR3 homology was evaluated through Levenshtein distances (stringdist) along with unrooted phylogenetic trees (ape). TCRdb redid the processing of the public reads, applying fastp at Q25 and MiXCR, and retained in-frame beta chains. For every CDR3 protein sequence, its rows merge into one entry that carries the most common genes and DNA. In this record, the V and J calls reflect TCRdb's handling and not the investigators' own analysis. This sample is represented by about 18,000 distinct CDR3 sequences; around 60% of them were singletons. Jointly, the top ten make up 6.6% of the sample.

The rearrangement combines TRBV19 with TRBJ1-1; the D gene is unclear. The source of this sequence is a human donor who had recovered from COVID-19. The sample consisted of CD4+ T cells from blood, cultured in vitro, taken before SARS-CoV-2 vaccination. The DNA sequence is given as TGTGCCAGTAGCCACCCATACGGGAGTACTGAAGCTTTCTTT. It codes for CASSHPYGSTEAFF.